This T cell receptor beta chain was obtained from a study of cytomegalovirus exposure and HLA in healthy donors. Broader study findings: Subsequent analysis showed first-cohort TCR clusters tending to co-occur in 120 or so validation repertoires. The classifier reportedly diagnosed cytomegalovirus status with high specificity and sensitivity. The study put under 200 TCR beta chains on its list as cytomegalovirus-associated.

The donors were part of the validation cohort of more than 90 subjects. That cohort was separate from the first cohort, which comprised 666 subjects. In regard to this clone: The antigen is undetermined.

The CDR3 totals 16 residues. Trimming took off 6 bases at V and 6 bases at J, with 21 bases between the two ends. Germline V CDR1 and CDR2: MDHEN, SYDVKM. Method: immunoSEQ multiplex PCR; TCRdb's copy keeps in-frame clones and lacks some. Of about 150,000 clones listed, around 90% were seen once; the top ten hold over 3%. This TCR was recovered from a woman aged 18-29 years in good health and CMV-seropositive. The J gene is TRBJ2-1, the V gene TRBV28, with D perhaps matching TRBD2 (6 bases). Sequences were obtained from PBMCs. CDR3 in DNA: TGTGCCAGCAGAACCTATGGGGCCTGGAGGGGCAATGAGCAGTTCTTC. Translation gives CASRTYGAWRGNEQFF.